The T cell receptor beta chain under discussion was sequenced for a study of control samples from healthy donors and cancer patients. The data were produced by immunoSEQ multiplex PCR, yet TCRdb's version contains in-frame clones alone and is incomplete. In the table there are fewer than 45,000 clones, 91% of which are singletons. The length of the CDR3 is 15 residues. Per the germline V gene, CDR1 is MDHEN and CDR2 is SYDVKM. With 2 bases clipped from V and 7 bases from J, the junction kept 7 bases outside the gene matches. The specimen sequenced was PBMCs. This chain joins TRBV28 and TRBJ1-5; TRBD1 aligns across 8 bases. This clonotype was sampled from a woman aged 40 to 55 with head and neck cancer. CDR3 coding DNA: TGTGCCAGCAGTTTACCAGGGGGCGGATGGCAGCCCCAGCATTTT. This gives the protein CASSLPGGGWQPQHF.